One and the same sample provided the 11 T cell receptor beta chains below, sequenced in a study of blood T cell repertoires in COVID-19. Clones were sequenced by immunoSEQ multiplex PCR, and TCRdb holds only the in-frame ones, with some missing. This table has about 90,000 clones, 80% to 90% appearing once. The specimen was peripheral blood. These TCRs come from a man aged 45 to 65 with COVID-19, enrolled during active disease.

The rearrangement uses TRBV7-2 and TRBJ2-2, with TRBD1 matching 10 bases. The CDR3 sequence is 16 residues long. V lost 7 bases, J lost 4 bases, and 9 bases stayed unmatched. Germline V gene lookup returns CDR1 SGHTA and CDR2 FQGNSA. The CDR3 DNA reads as TGTGCCAGCAAGAACCCGGGACAGGGGTTCACCGGGGAGCTGTTTTTT. Translated: CASKNPGQGFTGELFF.

The gene calls are TRBV2 and TRBJ2-5; D uncertain. V was pared by 3 bases and J by 6 bases, with 17 bases between. CDR1 SNHLY and CDR2 FYNNEI come from the germline V gene. CDR3 length: 15 amino acids. This CDR3 reads CASSDSLGTRKTQYF. The CDR3, as DNA: TGTGCCAGCAGTGATTCCCTAGGCACCCGGAAGACCCAGTACTTC. The full variable domain, completed using reference TRBV2 and TRBJ2-5, is EPEVTQTPSHQVTQMGQEVILRCVPISNHLYFYWYRQILGQKVEFLVSFYNNEISEKSEIFDDQFSVERPDGSNFTLKIRSTKLEDSAMYFCASSDSLGTRKTQYFGPGTRLLVL.

V gene TRBV27 combines with J gene TRBJ2-7; weak D call: TRBD1 (5 bases). Germline V gene data show CDR1 as MNHEY and CDR2 as SMNVEV (reference sequence). There are 13 residues in the CDR3. Trimming removed 0 bases from V and 11 bases from J, with 14 bases in between. The CDR3 DNA reads as TGTGCCAGCAGTTTATCCAGCCAGGGCCGGGAGTACTTC. Its translation is CASSLSSQGREYF.

V usage is TRBV15 and J usage is TRBJ2-3; 9 nucleotides align to TRBD1. V lost 1 base, J lost 6 bases, and 5 bases stayed unmatched. There are 15 residues in the CDR3. Germline V gene sequence: CDR1 LNHNV, CDR2 YYDKDF (reference sequence). The CDR3 DNA sequence: TGTGCCACCAGCAGAGGGACAGGGGCCAGGGATACGCAGTATTTT. This encodes CATSRGTGARDTQYF.

In DNA, the CDR3 is TGCGCCAGCAGCCAACCACATAGCGGCAATCAGCCCCAGCATTTT. It specifies CASSQPHSGNQPQHF. The genes are TRBV4-1 and TRBJ1-5; D remains ambiguous. Between the trimmed V and J ends, which lost 2 bases and 2 bases, there was a span of 10 bases. The CDR3 length is 15 residues. Germline CDR1 MGHRA, CDR2 YSYEKL.

V is TRBV11-3 and J is TRBJ2-5; possible D gene TRBD2, 6 bases. The CDR3 covers 14 residues. Germline CDR1 is SGHNT and CDR2 is YENEEA. The V gene lost 5 bases and the J gene lost 4 bases, with 14 bases spanning the gap. CDR3 in DNA: TGTGCCAGCAGCCTCCCCCTGGAGGGAGAGACCCAGTACTTC. Its translation: CASSLPLEGETQYF.

The V and J genes are TRBV12-5 and TRBJ1-2; 7 positions agree with TRBD1. V trimming: 2 bases; J trimming: 8 bases; junction bases outside the gene matches: 2. The CDR3 length is 12 residues. Germline CDR1 and CDR2: LGHNT and FRNRAP. The CDR3: CASGLTGEGYTF. DNA of the CDR3: TGTGCTAGTGGTTTGACAGGGGAGGGCTACACCTTC.

CDR3: CASSVGAGNTEAFF. The CDR3 nucleotides are TGTGCCAGCAGCGTAGGCGCGGGGAACACTGAAGCTTTCTTT. The chain combines TRBV9 with TRBJ1-1; D ambiguous. With 0 bases removed from V and 1 base from J, the gap between germline ends came to 7 bases. Germline V gene data show CDR1 as SGDLS and CDR2 as YYNGEE. The CDR3 totals 14 residues.

The rearrangement links TRBV27 to TRBJ2-1, with TRBD2 as a possible D gene (5 bases). Per the germline V gene, CDR1 is MNHEY and CDR2 is SMNVEV (reference sequence). CDR3 length: 13 amino acids. Trimming took 4 bases from V and 5 from J, leaving 9 bases between them. The CDR3 nucleotides read TGTGCCAGCAGTTCCGGGGTCCACAATGAGCAGTTCTTC. Translation gives CASSSGVHNEQFF.

The chain joins TRBV7-2 to TRBJ1-2; possibly TRBD1 for D (6 bases). This CDR3 is 15 amino acids long. Germline V CDR1 and CDR2: SGHTA, FQGNSA. V was trimmed by 2 bases and J by 5 bases, leaving 15 bases between them. The CDR3 region is CASSLSPGQAYGYTF. CDR3 nucleotide sequence: TGTGCCAGCAGCTTATCTCCGGGACAAGCATATGGCTACACCTTC.

This chain joins TRBV19 and TRBJ1-3; 7 nucleotides line up with TRBD1. The CDR3 runs to 15 residues. With V trimmed by 6 bases and J by 0 bases, 5 bases remained unmatched. Germline V gives CDR1 LNHDA, CDR2 SQIVND (reference sequence). CDR3 sequence (DNA): TGTGCCAGTAGCCTACAGGGGACCTCTGGAAACACCATATATTTT. Protein product: CASSLQGTSGNTIYF.